These T cell receptor beta chains were read from a single sample in a study of Ad26.COV2.S vaccination and SARS-CoV-2 variants. The protocol was immunoSEQ multiplex PCR, while the TCRdb copy is restricted to in-frame clones and leaves out a portion. In the table there are 380,000 or so clones, roughly 80% of which are singletons. Specimen: peripheral blood, collected in a trial of Ad26.COV2.S vaccine versus placebo. The receptors were gathered from a person aged 18-60 years who received the Ad26.COV2.S COVID-19 vaccine or a placebo. CDR3s include the opening cysteine and the closing phenylalanine or tryptophan. Fields, in order: CDR3 length, V gene, clone size, J gene, D gene, CDR3 protein, CDR3 DNA. D genes are given only for firm matches. The size entry is marked missing in some rows and otherwise reads once, few, many or a size class.

>14|TRBV4-1|.|TRBJ2-1|.
CASSRRFAYNEQFF
TGCGCCAGCAGCCGCAGGTTCGCTTACAATGAGCAGTTCTTC
>15|TRBV30|.|TRBJ2-2|.
CAWTTRRALAGELFF
TGTGCCTGGACTACCAGGAGGGCCCTGGCCGGGGAGCTGTTTTTT
>17|TRBV27|.|TRBJ1-4|TRBD1
CASSLGQRKSTNEKLFF
TGTGCCAGCAGTTTGGGACAGCGAAAATCAACTAATGAAAAACTGTTTTTT
>16|TRBV9|.|TRBJ2-6|.
CASSPRTYSGANVLTF
TGTGCCAGCAGCCCCAGAACCTACTCTGGGGCCAACGTCCTGACTTTC
>14|TRBV7-3|.|TRBJ2-3|.
CASSLGGQGDTQYF
TGTGCCAGCAGCTTGGGGGGCCAAGGAGATACGCAGTATTTT
>13|TRBV5-1|few|TRBJ2-7|.
CASSLDGDWGQYF
TGCGCCAGCAGCTTGGACGGGGATTGGGGGCAGTACTTC
>13|TRBV3-1/TRBV3-2|.|TRBJ2-5|.
CASSQGGGETQYF
TGTGCCAGCAGCCAGGGAGGGGGAGAGACCCAGTACTTC
>14|TRBV6-5|.|TRBJ1-5|.
CASSHDRNNQPQHF
TGTGCCAGCAGTCACGACAGAAACAATCAGCCCCAGCATTTT
>15|TRBV7-9|once|TRBJ2-7|.
CASSSTAGSTYEQYF
TGTGCCAGCAGCTCAACGGCAGGGAGCACCTACGAGCAGTACTTC
>14|TRBV11-2|.|TRBJ2-2|.
CASSQGTFTGELFF
TGTGCCAGCAGCCAAGGGACCTTCACCGGGGAGCTGTTTTTT
>12|TRBV18|.|TRBJ1-2|.
CASSPRRDGYTF
TGTGCCAGCTCACCTAGGAGGGATGGCTACACCTTC
>18|TRBV7-9|once|TRBJ2-3|TRBD2
CASSPSVAGVSITDTQYF
TGTGCCAGCAGCCCATCGGTAGCGGGAGTATCTATTACAGATACGCAGTATTTT
>16|TRBV14|.|TRBJ2-7|TRBD2
CASSRGLAGVGDEQYF
TGTGCCAGCAGTCGAGGACTAGCGGGAGTTGGGGACGAGCAGTACTTC
>11|TRBV30|.|TRBJ2-3|TRBD2
CAWSQSGVLYF
TGTGCCTGGAGCCAAAGCGGGGTATTGTATTTT
>15|TRBV18|few|TRBJ1-5|.
CASSPEQGWDQPQHF
TGTGCCAGCTCACCAGAGCAGGGATGGGATCAGCCCCAGCATTTT
>15|TRBV19|.|TRBJ2-1|.
CASSMVRNSYNEQFF
TGTGCCAGTAGTATGGTGCGGAACTCCTACAATGAGCAGTTCTTC
>13|TRBV5-1|.|TRBJ1-2|.
CASSTGEGYGYTF
TGCGCCAGCAGCACCGGGGAGGGATATGGCTACACCTTC
>11|TRBV29-1|.|TRBJ1-1|.
CSVAENTEAFF
TGCAGCGTTGCCGAAAACACTGAAGCTTTCTTT
>14|TRBV1|.|TRBJ2-3|.
CTSSLTLGEDTQYF
TGCACCAGCAGCCTCACCCTGGGGGAGGATACGCAGTATTTT
>15|TRBV5-1|once|TRBJ2-5|TRBD2
CASSFRLAGQETQYF
TGCGCCAGCAGCTTCCGACTAGCGGGCCAAGAGACCCAGTACTTC
>11|TRBV3-1/TRBV3-2|.|TRBJ2-7|.
CASRSTYEQYF
TGTGCCAGCAGAAGCACCTACGAGCAGTACTTC
>13|TRBV7-2|.|TRBJ2-2|.
CASSLSRGRELFF
TGTGCCAGCAGCTTGAGTCGGGGTAGGGAGCTGTTTTTT